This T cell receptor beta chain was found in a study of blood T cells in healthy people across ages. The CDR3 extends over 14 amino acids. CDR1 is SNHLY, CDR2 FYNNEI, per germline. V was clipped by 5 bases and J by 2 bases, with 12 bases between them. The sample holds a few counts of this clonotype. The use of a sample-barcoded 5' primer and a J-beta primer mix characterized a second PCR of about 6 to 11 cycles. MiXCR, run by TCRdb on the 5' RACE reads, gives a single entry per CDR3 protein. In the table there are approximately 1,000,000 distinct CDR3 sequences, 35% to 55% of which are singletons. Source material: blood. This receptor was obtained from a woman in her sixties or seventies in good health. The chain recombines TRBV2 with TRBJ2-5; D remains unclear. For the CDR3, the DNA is TGTGCCAGCAGTTCCCCAGCGCAACAAGAGACCCAGTACTTC. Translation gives CASSSPAQQETQYF.